A single sample is the source of the 22 T cell receptor beta chains below, sequenced in a study of T cell responses to AZD1222 COVID-19 vaccine. TCRdb keeps only in-frame clones here, not all; method: immunoSEQ multiplex PCR. The profile shows some 170,000 clones, around nine tenths of them singletons. The material sequenced was peripheral blood, taken on day 0 of AZD1222 vaccination. Receptors were obtained from an adult in good health.

The V call is TRBV19, the J call TRBJ2-7; D assignment may be TRBD1 or TRBD2 (5 bases each). The CDR3 length is 15 residues. The V gene lost 8 bases and the J gene lost 1 base, with 18 bases spanning the gap. The germline CDR1 and CDR2 sequences are LNHDA and SQIVND (reference sequence). CDR3 loop: CASALGLGPSYEQYF. CDR3 nucleotides: TGTGCCAGTGCTCTAGGACTGGGACCATCCTACGAGCAGTACTTC.

In the case of this clone: A junction boundary mismatches the germline segment, possibly from a read error. The chain combines TRBV29-1 with TRBJ1-1; D is undetermined. The CDR3 length is 11 residues. Germline CDR1 reads SQVTM; CDR2 reads ANQGSEA. This CDR3 reads CSVGERTKFLF. DNA of the CDR3: TGCAGCGTTGGAGAGAGGACCAAGTTCCTCTTT.

The chain couples TRBV14 to TRBJ2-5; TRBD2 agrees at 9 bases. Germline CDR1 is SGHDN and CDR2 is FVKESK. V lost 4 bases to trimming and J lost 0 bases; unmatched junction nucleotides: 18. The CDR3 is 20 amino acids. CDR3 sequence (DNA): TGTGCCAGCAGCCCCCGAAGGACGGGTGGGACTAGCTATCACCAAGAGACCCAGTACTTC. It codes for CASSPRRTGGTSYHQETQYF.

V usage is TRBV5-1 and J usage is TRBJ1-1, with D perhaps TRBD1 (6 bases). V was pared by 1 base and J by 4 bases, with 14 bases between. The CDR3 has 15 amino acids. From germline, CDR1 is SGHRS and CDR2 YFSETQ. CDR3 region: CASSLPNRDATEAFF. CDR3 DNA: TGCGCCAGCAGCTTGCCCAACAGGGACGCCACTGAAGCTTTCTTT.

The chain links TRBV27 to TRBJ1-2; 8 nucleotides match TRBD1. Germline loops: CDR1 MNHEY, CDR2 SMNVEV (reference sequence). Losses at the gene ends were 4 bases for V and 4 bases for J; bases not matched to a gene: 8. The CDR3 sequence is 15 residues long. CDR3 DNA: TGTGCCAGCAGTTCCCGGACAGGGAGAACCTATGGCTACACCTTC. It translates to CASSSRTGRTYGYTF.

V is TRBV5-1 and J is TRBJ2-7; D is perhaps TRBD1 or TRBD2 (5 bases each). The V gene lost 0 bases and the J gene lost 6 bases, with 13 bases spanning the gap. CDR3 length equals 14 residues. In germline, CDR1 is SGHRS, CDR2 YFSETQ. CDR3 in amino acids: CASSLVGESREQYF. The CDR3, as DNA: TGCGCCAGCAGCTTGGTGGGGGAATCGCGCGAGCAGTACTTC.

This chain links TRBV6-5 with TRBJ2-7; 7 bases align to TRBD1. The length of the CDR3 is 13 residues. From germline, CDR1 is MNHEY and CDR2 SVGAGI. After removal of 10 bases from V and 5 bases from J, the junction contained 11 bases not matched to a gene. CDR3 nucleotides: TGTGCCATGCACGACAGGGTTTCAGACGAGCAGTACTTC. Protein sequence: CAMHDRVSDEQYF.

This clone has only one observation. The chain couples TRBV5-1 to TRBJ2-7; a weak D match, TRBD2 (5 bases). Trimming took off 3 bases at V and 6 bases at J, with 13 bases between the two ends. The CDR3 extends over 13 amino acids. CDR1 is SGHRS and CDR2 is YFSETQ in the germline V gene. The DNA for the CDR3 is TGCGCCAGCAGCTCGGAGGTAGGTCGCGAGCAGTACTTC. This codes for CASSSEVGREQYF. Together with reference TRBV5-1 and TRBJ2-7, the CDR3 gives the full variable domain: KAGVTQTPRYLIKTRGQQVTLSCSPISGHRSVSWYQQTPGQGLQFLFEYFSETQRNKGNFPGRFSGRQFSNSRSEMNVSTLELGDSALYLCASSSEVGREQYFGPGTRLTVT.

The chain combines TRBV7-8 with TRBJ2-7; D may be TRBD2 (6 bases). The CDR3 loop spans 15 amino acids. V lost 1 base to trimming and J lost 2 bases, with 12 bases between them. The germline V gene encodes CDR1 SGHVS and CDR2 FQNEAQ. The CDR3 protein is CASSLVRLATYEQYF. The CDR3 nucleotides read TGTGCCAGCAGCTTAGTACGGCTAGCGACCTACGAGCAGTACTTC. Full variable domain (remainder filled in from reference TRBV7-8 and TRBJ2-7): GAGVSQSPRYKVAKRGQDVALRCDPISGHVSLFWYQQALGQGPEFLTYFQNEAQLDKSGLPSDRFFAERPEGSVSTLKIQRTQQEDSAVYLCASSLVRLATYEQYFGPGTRLTVT.

The chain combines TRBV7-9 with TRBJ1-3, with a weak D call TRBD1 (5 bases). This CDR3 comprises 14 residues. Trimming shortened V by 1 base and J by 2 bases, and 6 bases separated the two germline ends. Germline lookup yields CDR1 SEHNR and CDR2 FQNEAQ (reference sequence). CDR3 residues: CASSLVGAGNTIYF. In DNA, the CDR3 is TGTGCCAGCAGCTTAGTAGGGGCTGGAAACACCATATATTTT.

The chain combines TRBV18 with TRBJ2-1, with TRBD2 identical over 14 bases. Per the germline V gene, CDR1 is KGHSH and CDR2 is LQKENI. J was trimmed by 6 bases and V by 3 bases; bases with no gene match: 13. CDR3 length: 19 residues. The CDR3 reads CASSPETGLAGESGNEQFF. In nucleotides, the CDR3 is TGTGCCAGCTCACCGGAAACGGGACTAGCGGGAGAATCTGGCAATGAGCAGTTCTTC.

V and J are TRBV29-1 and TRBJ2-4; maybe TRBD2 (5 bases). CDR1 is SQVTM, CDR2 ANQGSEA, per germline. V shed 6 bases and J shed 3 bases, with 12 bases lying between them. The CDR3 covers 13 residues. Written as DNA, the CDR3 is TGCAGCGTACTAGGTCTTTACAAAAACATTCAGTACTTC. As protein: CSVLGLYKNIQYF.

This chain joins TRBV27 and TRBJ2-7; no clear D. The CDR3 runs 11 residues. Germline values: CDR1 MNHEY, CDR2 SMNVEV (reference sequence). Between the trimmed V and J ends, which lost 8 bases and 4 bases, there was a span of 9 bases. The CDR3 sequence is CASRPPYEQYF. The CDR3 DNA follows: TGTGCCAGCCGCCCCCCGTACGAGCAGTACTTC.

The CDR3 loop is CASGQQGTGELFF. As DNA, the CDR3 is TGTGCCAGCGGCCAACAGGGGACCGGGGAGCTGTTTTTT. V and J are TRBV27 and TRBJ2-2, with TRBD1 identical over 7 bases. This CDR3 region has 13 residues. V dropped 8 bases and J dropped 5; count of bases not matched to a gene: 5. Germline V gives CDR1 MNHEY, CDR2 SMNVEV (reference sequence).

The chain uses TRBV10-3 and TRBJ2-2; either TRBD1 or TRBD2 may fit D (5 bases each). This CDR3 has 14 amino acids. Germline V gene sequence: CDR1 ENHRY, CDR2 SYGVKD. Trimming stripped 8 bases from V and 6 bases from J, with 16 bases between. CDR3 bases: TGTGCCATCTCCCCACAGGCGGAGGCCGGGGAGCTGTTTTTT. This encodes CAISPQAEAGELFF.

V is TRBV19 and J is TRBJ1-5; perhaps TRBD1 as D (5 bases). Per the germline V gene, CDR1 is LNHDA and CDR2 is SQIVND (reference sequence). V gave up 0 bases and J gave up 3 bases, with 6 bases separating them. The CDR3 has 14 residues. The CDR3 reads CASSIEQVNQPQHF. As DNA, the CDR3 is TGTGCCAGTAGTATAGAACAGGTCAATCAGCCCCAGCATTTT.

The V call is TRBV2, the J call TRBJ2-5, with TRBD2 matching 7 bases. Per the germline V gene, CDR1 is SNHLY and CDR2 is FYNNEI. The CDR3 totals 16 residues. V shed 1 base, J shed 3 bases, and the junction held 8 bases outside the gene matches. DNA for the CDR3: TGTGCCAGCAGTGAAGTAGGGGCTAGCGGTAAAGAGACCCAGTACTTC. This sequence encodes CASSEVGASGKETQYF.

On this clone itself: One junction end disagrees with the germline gene, perhaps due to a read error. The gene calls are TRBV7-2 and TRBJ2-7; 11 bases line up with TRBD2. The length of the CDR3 is 11 residues. In germline, CDR1 is SGHTA, CDR2 FQGNSA. This CDR3 is CASSTGTSGNF. The CDR3 coding sequence is TGTGCCAGCAGCACCGGGACTAGCGGCAACTTC.

The chain recombines TRBV7-8 with TRBJ1-2; 7 bases are a match to TRBD1. The CDR3 is made up of 13 amino acids. V shed 5 bases, J shed 4 bases, and the junction held 4 bases outside the gene matches. Per germline, CDR1 SGHVS and CDR2 FQNEAQ. The CDR3 region is CASSPGGGYGYTF. The CDR3 nucleotides read TGTGCCAGCAGCCCAGGGGGGGGCTATGGCTACACCTTC.

The genes are TRBV7-9 and TRBJ2-7, with 7 bases matching TRBD1. The CDR3 runs 12 residues. J gave up 7 bases and V 5 bases, and 5 bases lay outside the gene matches. The germline CDR1 and CDR2 sequences are SEHNR and FQNEAQ (reference sequence). Here the CDR3 DNA reads TGTGCCAGCAGCCGGGACAGTCGGGAGCAGTACTTC. This sequence encodes CASSRDSREQYF.

The chain combines TRBV27 with TRBJ2-7; TRBD2 matches 9 bases. The CDR3 loop spans 17 amino acids. Germline V gene lookup returns CDR1 MNHEY and CDR2 SMNVEV (reference sequence). After removal of 3 bases from V and 2 bases from J, the junction contained 11 bases not matched to a gene. The DNA for the CDR3 is TGTGCCAGCAGTTTGGTTGTGGCGGGAGGGGGCGCCTACGAGCAGTACTTC. Residues: CASSLVVAGGGAYEQYF.

The V gene is TRBV7-6, the J gene TRBJ1-1; no clear D gene. CDR1 SGHVS and CDR2 FNYEAQ come from the germline V gene. The V end lost 1 base, the J end lost 4 bases, and 7 bases lay between the germline ends. The CDR3 contains 13 residues. The CDR3 reads CASSLEEGTEAFF. CDR3 in DNA: TGTGCCAGCAGCTTAGAAGAGGGCACTGAAGCTTTCTTT.